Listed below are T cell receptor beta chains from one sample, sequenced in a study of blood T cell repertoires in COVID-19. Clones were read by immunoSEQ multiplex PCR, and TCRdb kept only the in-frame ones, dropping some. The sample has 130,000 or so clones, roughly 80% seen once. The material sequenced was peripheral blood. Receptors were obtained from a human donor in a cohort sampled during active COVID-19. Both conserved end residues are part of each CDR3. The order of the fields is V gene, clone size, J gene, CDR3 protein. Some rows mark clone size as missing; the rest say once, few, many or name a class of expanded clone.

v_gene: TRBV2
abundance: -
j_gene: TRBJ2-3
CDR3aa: CASIRRDTQYF

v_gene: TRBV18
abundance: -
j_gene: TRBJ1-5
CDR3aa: CASSPNQVSNQPQHF

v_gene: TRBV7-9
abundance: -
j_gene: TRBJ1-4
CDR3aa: CASSLGAGLREKLFF

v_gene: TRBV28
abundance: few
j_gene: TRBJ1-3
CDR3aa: CASSSGQVISGNTIYF

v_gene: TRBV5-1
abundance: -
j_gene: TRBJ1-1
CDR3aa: CASSTGNTEAFF

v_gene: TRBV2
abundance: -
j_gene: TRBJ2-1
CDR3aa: CASGTSGENNEQFF

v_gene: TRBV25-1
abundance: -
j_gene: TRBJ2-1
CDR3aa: CASSEGRNEQFF

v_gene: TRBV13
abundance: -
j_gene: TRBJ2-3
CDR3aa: CASSLVASAVALSTDTQYF

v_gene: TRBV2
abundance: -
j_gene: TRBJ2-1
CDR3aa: CASSVYQSRGEQFF

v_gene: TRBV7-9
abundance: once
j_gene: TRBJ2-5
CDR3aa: CASSLGQGVDRETQYF

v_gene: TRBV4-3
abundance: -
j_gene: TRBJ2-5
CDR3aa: CASSQSGTSGGKETQYF

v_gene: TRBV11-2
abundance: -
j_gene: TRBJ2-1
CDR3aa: CASSLVAPLGTSSDRQFF

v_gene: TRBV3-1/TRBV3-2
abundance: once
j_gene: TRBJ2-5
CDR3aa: CASRPTGTGHQETQYF

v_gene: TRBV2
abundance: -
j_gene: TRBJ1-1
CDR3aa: CASRGTGVNTEAFF

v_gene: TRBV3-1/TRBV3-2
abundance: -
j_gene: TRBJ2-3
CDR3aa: CASRPSGITDTQYF

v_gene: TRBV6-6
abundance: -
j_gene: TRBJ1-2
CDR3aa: CASSLDREAANYGYTF

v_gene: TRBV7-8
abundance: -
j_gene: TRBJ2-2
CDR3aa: CASSTRLAGGPNTGELFF

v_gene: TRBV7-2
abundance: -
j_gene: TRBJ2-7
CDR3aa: CASSFQRFYEQYF

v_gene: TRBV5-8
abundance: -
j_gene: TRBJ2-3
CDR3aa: CASSLGSGGATDTQYF

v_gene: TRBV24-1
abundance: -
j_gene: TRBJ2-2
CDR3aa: CATSDFYRGTGELFF

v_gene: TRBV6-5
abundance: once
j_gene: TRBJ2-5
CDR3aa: CASRTGILETQYF

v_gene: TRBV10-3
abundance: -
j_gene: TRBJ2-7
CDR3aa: CAISGAGGTSPRGGPREQYF

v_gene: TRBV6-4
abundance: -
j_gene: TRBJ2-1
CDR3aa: CASSHSGGPYNEQFF

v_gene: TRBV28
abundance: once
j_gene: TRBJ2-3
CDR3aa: CASSLVGGGGTDTQYF

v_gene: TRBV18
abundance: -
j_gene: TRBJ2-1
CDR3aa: CASSNRAGDEQFF

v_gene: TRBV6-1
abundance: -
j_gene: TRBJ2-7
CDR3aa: CASSEGRGSEQYF

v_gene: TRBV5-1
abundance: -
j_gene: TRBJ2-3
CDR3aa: CASRPGLAGVTDTQYF

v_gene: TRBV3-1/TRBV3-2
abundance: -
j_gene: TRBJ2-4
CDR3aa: CASSPLGQGAKNIQYF

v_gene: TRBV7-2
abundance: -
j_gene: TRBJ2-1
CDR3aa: CASSLGLIHLYNEQFF

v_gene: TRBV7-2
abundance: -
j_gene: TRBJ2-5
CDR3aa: CASRPTSGRETQYF

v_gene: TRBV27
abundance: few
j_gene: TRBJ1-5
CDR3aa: CASSPQTGDQPQHF

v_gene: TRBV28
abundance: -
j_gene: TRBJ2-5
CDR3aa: CASSPHSGTRPMYF

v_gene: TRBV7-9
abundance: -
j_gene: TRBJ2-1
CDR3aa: CASSFSGGAYNEQFF

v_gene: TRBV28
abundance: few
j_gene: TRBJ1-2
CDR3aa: CASAPGQRYYGYTF

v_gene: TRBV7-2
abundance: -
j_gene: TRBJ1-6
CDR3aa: CASSLRAGTGNSPLHF

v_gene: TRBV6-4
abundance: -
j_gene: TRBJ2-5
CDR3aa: CASSDEQGETQYF